The 12 T cell receptor beta chains below all came from one sample that was sequenced in a study of OX40 agonist ivuxolimab in advanced cancers. Assay: immunoSEQ multiplex PCR; the TCRdb copy retains only in-frame clones and omits some. The sample shows some 71,000 clones, roughly 84% of them seen only once. The sequencing here drew on CD4+ or CD8+ T cells sorted from blood, taken in a trial of the OX40 agonist ivuxolimab. Receptor source: an adult with an advanced solid tumor such as melanoma, head and neck, liver or kidney cancer.

V is TRBV10-3 and J is TRBJ2-2; the D gene could be TRBD1 or TRBD2 (5 bases each). The V gene's germline CDR1 is ENHRY and CDR2 SYGVKD. V lost 0 bases and J 1 base, leaving 12 bases between the germline ends. This CDR3 has 17 amino acids. The CDR3 DNA reads TGTGCCATCAGTGAGTCGATGGGACGGGGGAACACCGGGGAGCTGTTTTTT. Translation: CAISESMGRGNTGELFF.

V usage is TRBV28 and J usage is TRBJ2-1; D is undetermined. The germline V gene has CDR1 MDHEN and CDR2 SYDVKM. CDR3 length: 15 residues. V was pared by 7 bases and J by 0 bases, with 13 bases between. CDR3 protein: CASTDYGSSYNEQFF. CDR3 DNA: TGTGCCAGCACCGATTACGGAAGCTCCTACAATGAGCAGTTCTTC. Based on the CDR3 plus reference TRBV28 and TRBJ2-1, the full variable domain is DVKVTQSSRYLVKRTGEKVFLECVQDMDHENMFWYRQDPGLGLRLIYFSYDVKMKEKGDIPEGYSVSREKKERFSLILESASTNQTSMYLCASTDYGSSYNEQFFGPGTRLTVL.

V and J are TRBV30 and TRBJ1-4; 7 bases match TRBD1. The CDR3 is 15 residues long. V was clipped by 2 bases and J by 6 bases; unmatched bases: 9. Germline V lookup: CDR1 GTSNPN, CDR2 SVGIG (reference sequence). CDR3 DNA sequence: TGTGCCTGGAGTAATCTTGGCAGGGGGGATGAAAAACTGTTTTTT. It is translated as CAWSNLGRGDEKLFF. The variable domain in full, with the rest retrieved from reference TRBV30 and TRBJ1-4, is SQTIHQWPATLVQPVGSPLSLECTVEGTSNPNLYWYRQAAGRGLQLLFYSVGIGQISSEVPQNLSASRPQDRQFILSSKKLLLSDSGFYLCAWSNLGRGDEKLFFGSGTQLSVL.

The rearrangement joins TRBV4-3 to TRBJ2-3; a possible D gene is TRBD2 (5 bases). The CDR3 extends over 15 amino acids. V lost 4 bases and J 0 bases, leaving 11 bases between the germline ends. Germline V gives CDR1 LGHNA, CDR2 YSLEER. In DNA form, the CDR3 reads TGCGCCAGCAGCCTGGAGGTACAGAGCACAGATACGCAGTATTTT. Its translation is CASSLEVQSTDTQYF.

The chain couples TRBV10-3 to TRBJ2-7, with 12 bases fitting TRBD2. The germline gives CDR1 ENHRY, CDR2 SYGVKD. The CDR3 is 14 residues long. J was trimmed by 4 bases and V by 5 bases; bases with no gene match: 3. The CDR3 is CAISRLAGVYEQYF. For the CDR3, the DNA is TGTGCCATCAGTAGACTAGCGGGGGTTTACGAGCAGTACTTC.

This sequence joins TRBV10-3 and TRBJ2-7; D gene unclear. Germline values: CDR1 ENHRY, CDR2 SYGVKD. Trimming took 2 bases from V and 3 from J, leaving 2 bases between them. CDR3 length: 11 amino acids. The CDR3 here is CAISENYEQYF. The CDR3 nucleotides read TGTGCCATCAGTGAGAACTACGAGCAGTACTTC.

The chain couples TRBV7-6 to TRBJ2-5; D possibly corresponds to TRBD1 (6 bases). The V gene's germline CDR1 is SGHVS and CDR2 FNYEAQ. The V end lost 1 base, the J end lost 3 bases, and 9 bases lay between the germline ends. This CDR3 contains 14 residues. The CDR3 reads CASSLGAGEETQYF. The CDR3 region has the DNA TGTGCCAGCAGCTTAGGGGCAGGGGAAGAGACCCAGTACTTC.

This chain connects TRBV6-5 to TRBJ1-6; D is undetermined. Trimming removed 5 bases from V and 7 bases from J, with 12 bases in between. Germline V gene sequence: CDR1 MNHEY, CDR2 SVGAGI. The CDR3 spans 14 residues. The CDR3, as DNA: TGTGCCAGCAGTGGACCAAACAAGAATTCACCCCTCCACTTT. It codes for CASSGPNKNSPLHF.

This chain uses TRBV11-3 with TRBJ2-7, with D hard to call. Germline values: CDR1 SGHNT, CDR2 YENEEA. CDR3 size: 14 residues. V was clipped by 1 base and J by 2 bases, with 9 bases between them. CDR3 nucleotides: TGTGCCAGCAGCTTAGGTCCGGTAACCTACGAGCAGTACTTC. Its translation is CASSLGPVTYEQYF.

This chain uses TRBV7-2 with TRBJ2-7; TRBD1 matches 9 bases. CDR1 is SGHTA, CDR2 FQGNSA, per germline. J lost 2 bases, V lost 4 bases, and 3 bases had no gene match. This CDR3 is built from 14 residues. CDR3 nucleotide sequence: TGTGCCAGCAGCTCCTGGACAGGGGCCTACGAGCAGTACTTC. It yields the protein CASSSWTGAYEQYF. Variable domain in full (rest from reference TRBV7-2 and TRBJ2-7): GAGVSQSPSNKVTEKGKDVELRCDPISGHTALYWYRQSLGQGLEFLIYFQGNSAPDKSGLPSDRFSAERTGGSVSTLTIQRTQQEDSAVYLCASSSWTGAYEQYFGPGTRLTVT.

The chain combines TRBV9 with TRBJ2-7; D unresolved. Germline CDR1 SGDLS, CDR2 YYNGEE. V shed 4 bases and J shed 2 bases, with 16 bases lying between them. The CDR3 loop spans 15 amino acids. The CDR3 loop reads CASSPSISGPYEQYF. The CDR3 nucleotides are TGTGCCAGCAGCCCCTCGATCTCGGGCCCCTACGAGCAGTACTTC.

V and J are TRBV13 and TRBJ2-7; TRBD1 might be the D (6 bases). Trimming removed 4 bases at V and 0 bases at J, with 16 bases between. Looked up from germline, CDR1 is PRHDT and CDR2 is FYEKMQ (reference sequence). This CDR3 spans 16 amino acids. This chain's CDR3 is CASSSPGQGRSYEQYF. DNA for the CDR3: TGTGCCAGCAGCTCCCCAGGGCAGGGGCGCTCCTACGAGCAGTACTTC.